This T cell receptor beta chain is drawn from a study of STAT3 mutations in large granular lymphocyte leukemia. Study results and caveats: Every T-LGLL patient had at least one immunodominant TCRbeta clonotype. Sampling intervals varied between patients and samples.

This clone was seen only once. Its antigen is not known. Produced via immunoSEQ multiplex PCR; TCRdb's table is partial and in-frame only. Of some 37,000 clones in the sample, around nine tenths were seen once. Germline V gene data show CDR1 as MDHEN and CDR2 as SYDVKM. The V gene lost 2 bases and the J gene lost 11 bases, with 16 bases spanning the gap. The CDR3 is 15 residues long. The rearrangement links TRBV28 to TRBJ1-6; tentative D call: TRBD1 (6 bases). The clonotype was recovered from a human donor with T large granular lymphocyte leukemia. Some clones in this sample may be carry-over from other donors' samples. The source material was PBMCs. CDR3 nucleotides: TGTGCCAGCAGTTTACCAGGGGCGCTTCATCCACCCCTCCACTTT. Its protein is CASSLPGALHPPLHF.